This TCR beta chain was sequenced during a study of beta chain features in type 1 diabetes. Study-level information: Summed over all samples, the examined sorted cells came to under 110,000,000. Study-wide results and limits: People with Type 1 diabetes carried modestly yet significantly shorter TCRB CDR3s in all four CD4+ subsets.

Naive, central memory, regulatory and stem cell-like memory cells within the CD4+ compartment were sorted using CD45RO/CCR7/CD25/CD127/CD95/CD27. Sorted populations were all over 98% pure. Expressed TCRB transcripts were sequenced after all isolated RNA was converted to cDNA. TCRdb's table, derived via immunoSEQ multiplex PCR, lists solely in-frame clones and lacks some. The table lists around 170,000 clones, over 7.5% of them singletons. On this clone: Its antigen is currently unknown.

The specimen was central memory CD4+ T cells from blood. The sequence came from a woman in her late teens or twenties in good health.

The chain's CDR3 is CASSGTASGNTIYF. CDR3 in DNA: TGTGCCAGCAGTGGGACAGCCTCTGGAAACACCATATATTTT. The chain has TRBV6-5 and TRBJ1-3; TRBD1 agrees at 7 bases. The V segment lost 5 bases and the J segment 0 bases; nucleotides outside the gene matches: 1. Germline V CDR1 and CDR2: MNHEY, SVGAGI. The length of the CDR3 is 14 residues.